Shown below are 6 T cell receptor beta chains from a single sample sequenced in a study of beta chain features in type 1 diabetes. Study-wide findings and caveats: Within each of all four CD4+ subsets, Type 1 diabetes patients had TCRB CDR3s that were moderately but significantly shorter.

These receptors' antigens are unknown. Investigators reverse transcribed all isolated RNA, so they sequenced expressed TCRB transcripts. The protocol was immunoSEQ multiplex PCR, while the TCRdb copy is restricted to in-frame clones and leaves out a portion. The table has 250,000 to 300,000 clones, about 24% seen once. Sequencing input: naive CD4+ T cells from blood. The receptors come from a woman between 25 and 40 years old with type 1 diabetes.

This clone showed up just a few times. The rearrangement joins TRBV9 to TRBJ2-1, with a weak D call TRBD2 (6 bases). With 1 base removed from V and 1 base from J, the gap between germline ends came to 9 bases. Germline CDR1 SGDLS, CDR2 YYNGEE. There are 15 residues in the CDR3. As DNA, the CDR3 is TGTGCCAGCAGCGTACTTAGCGGTTCCTACAATGAGCAGTTCTTC. It is translated as CASSVLSGSYNEQFF.

The chain recombines TRBV5-4 with TRBJ1-3; 7 bases line up with TRBD1. Germline-derived CDR1 and CDR2 are SGHNT and YYREEE (reference sequence). This CDR3 is 16 amino acids long. V dropped 4 bases and J dropped 0; count of bases not matched to a gene: 7. CDR3 region: CASSSRDSSSGNTIYF. The CDR3 DNA reads TGTGCCAGCAGCAGCCGGGACAGCTCCTCTGGAAACACCATATATTTT.

Only a few counts were recorded for this clone. This chain uses TRBV5-6 with TRBJ1-5; no clear D gene. The CDR3 consists of 12 residues. V lost 2 bases and J 7 bases, leaving 7 bases between the germline ends. In germline, CDR1 is SGHDT, CDR2 YYEEEE. The CDR3 DNA is TGTGCCAGCAGCTTTTGGGCCCAGCCCCAGCATTTT. Translating it yields CASSFWAQPQHF.

The CDR3: CASSLGGHSTDTQYF. In DNA, the CDR3 is TGCGCCAGCAGCTTGGGCGGTCATAGCACAGATACGCAGTATTTT. The chain employs TRBV5-1 and TRBJ2-3; the D is unclear. Germline CDR1 reads SGHRS; CDR2 reads YFSETQ. CDR3 length equals 15 residues. Trimming cost V 0 bases and J 0 bases, with 8 bases left between them.

This clone was observed a few times. The genes are TRBV29-1 and TRBJ1-5; 7 nucleotides agree with TRBD1. The V and J ends lost 4 bases and 2 bases, in that order; junction bases with no gene match: 2. Germline V gene lookup returns CDR1 SQVTM and CDR2 ANQGSEA. The CDR3 covers 13 residues. The CDR3 protein is CSVGGGRNQPQHF. Here the CDR3 DNA reads TGCAGCGTTGGAGGGGGCCGCAATCAGCCCCAGCATTTT.

The genes are TRBV5-1 and TRBJ2-1, with 11 positions matching TRBD2. Germline CDR1 is SGHRS and CDR2 is YFSETQ. V shed 3 bases, J shed 6 bases, and the junction held 5 bases outside the gene matches. The CDR3 runs 15 residues. In DNA form, the CDR3 reads TGCGCCAGCAGCTCGGAGACTAGCGGGATCAATGAGCAGTTCTTC. It specifies CASSSETSGINEQFF.